This T cell receptor beta chain was documented in a study of cytomegalovirus exposure and HLA in healthy donors. The study's findings and limits: A later analysis found TCR association rates differed by HLA locus, highest for DRB1 and lowest for HLA-C. Association with HLA alleles at 0.05 false discovery rate was found for some 18,000 TCR beta sequences in a later analysis. Later, an analysis showed that TCR beta chains associated with HLA were more clonally expanded than others that were equally common.

Per the germline V gene, CDR1 is SQVTM and CDR2 is ANQGSEA. The CDR3 loop spans 13 amino acids. Trimming pared 3 bases from V and 7 bases from J, leaving 13 bases between. The PCR had 60 Vbeta and 13 Jbeta primers. The data were produced by immunoSEQ multiplex PCR, yet TCRdb's version contains in-frame clones alone and is incomplete. The sample contains approximately 110,000 clones, around 78% of which appear only once. As for this clone: Antigen unknown.

This sequence was found in a man in his forties in good health and CMV-seronegative. The material sequenced was PBMCs. This chain joins TRBV29-1 and TRBJ2-1, with unresolved D. CDR3 nucleotides: TGCAGCGTTGAGGCCTTGACGGAGAATGAGCAGTTCTTC. As protein: CSVEALTENEQFF.